This record covers a single T cell receptor (beta chain). The time point is: patch test 1, 2 weeks after DPC sensitization. As for treatment: therapeutic diphenylcyclopropenone sensitization with weekly scalp DPC. The data derive from a study of human T cells and chemical hapten exposure. The CDR3 is 15 residues long. Germline V gives CDR1 SQVTM, CDR2 ANQGSEA. V was clipped by 7 bases and J by 1 base; unmatched bases: 7. One entry per CDR3 protein results from TCRdb running MiXCR on the RACE reads. The table records 65,000 to 85,000 distinct CDR3 sequences, 10% of them present only once. The source material was whole blood, sampled in connection with sensitization to the hapten diphenylcyclopropenone (DPC). J is TRBJ2-3 and V is TRBV29-1; 11 positions agree with TRBD1. The sequence was obtained from a woman aged 50 to 60 with alopecia areata. Some clones in this sample may be carry-over from other donors' samples. This CDR3 reads CSARTGGDGTDTQYF. The CDR3 DNA follows: TGCAGCGCTCGGACAGGGGGCGATGGCACAGATACGCAGTATTTT.